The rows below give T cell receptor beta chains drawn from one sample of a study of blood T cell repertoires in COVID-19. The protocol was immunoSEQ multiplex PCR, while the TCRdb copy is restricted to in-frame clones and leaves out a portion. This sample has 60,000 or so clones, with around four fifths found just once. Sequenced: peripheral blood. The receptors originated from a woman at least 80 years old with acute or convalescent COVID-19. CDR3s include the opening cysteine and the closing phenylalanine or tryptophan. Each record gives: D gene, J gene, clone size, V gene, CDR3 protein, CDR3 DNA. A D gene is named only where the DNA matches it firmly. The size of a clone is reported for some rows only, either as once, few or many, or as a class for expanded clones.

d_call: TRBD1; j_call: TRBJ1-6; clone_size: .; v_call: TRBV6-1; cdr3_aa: CASSDRGRDSPLHF; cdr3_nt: TGTGCCAGCAGTGACAGGGGGAGAGATTCACCCCTCCACTTT
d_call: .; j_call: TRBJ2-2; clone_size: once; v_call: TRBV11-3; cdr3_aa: CASTPPGRGREIGELFF; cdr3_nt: TGTGCCAGCACCCCCCCCGGTCGGGGAAGGGAGATCGGGGAGCTGTTTTTT
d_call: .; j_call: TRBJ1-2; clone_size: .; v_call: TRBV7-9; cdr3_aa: CASVTTGPRYGYTF; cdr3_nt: TGTGCCAGCGTAACGACAGGACCGAGATATGGCTACACCTTC
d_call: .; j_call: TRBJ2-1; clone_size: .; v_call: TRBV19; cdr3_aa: CASSTPASGVSYNEQFF; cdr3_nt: TGTGCCAGTAGTACCCCGGCTTCAGGGGTGTCCTACAATGAGCAGTTCTTC
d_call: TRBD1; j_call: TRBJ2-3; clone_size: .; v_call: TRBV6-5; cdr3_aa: CASAPGTGTDTQYF; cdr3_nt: TGTGCCAGCGCCCCCGGGACAGGGACAGATACGCAGTATTTT
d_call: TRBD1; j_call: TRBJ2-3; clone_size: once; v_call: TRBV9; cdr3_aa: CASSPDRVADTQYF; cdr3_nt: TGTGCCAGCAGCCCAGACAGGGTGGCAGATACGCAGTATTTT
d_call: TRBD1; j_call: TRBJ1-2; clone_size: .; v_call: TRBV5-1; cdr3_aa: CASSSEQGTYGYTF; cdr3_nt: TGCGCCAGCAGCTCGGAACAGGGGACCTATGGCTACACCTTC
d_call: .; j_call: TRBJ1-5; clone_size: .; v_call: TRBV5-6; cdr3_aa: CASSWGGQPQHF; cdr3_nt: TGTGCCAGCAGCTGGGGCGGTCAGCCCCAGCATTTT
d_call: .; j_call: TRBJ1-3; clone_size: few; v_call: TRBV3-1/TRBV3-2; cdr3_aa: CASSQELRISGNTIYF; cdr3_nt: TGTGCCAGCAGCCAAGAATTGCGGATCTCTGGAAACACCATATATTTT
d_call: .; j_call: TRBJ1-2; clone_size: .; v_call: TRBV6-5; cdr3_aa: CASSYRDINYGYTF; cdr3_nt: TGTGCCAGCAGTTACCGGGACATTAACTATGGCTACACCTTC
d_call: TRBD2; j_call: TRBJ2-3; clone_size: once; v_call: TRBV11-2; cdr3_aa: CASSPGLAGLADTQYF; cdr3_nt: TGTGCCAGCAGCCCAGGACTAGCGGGACTGGCAGATACGCAGTATTTT
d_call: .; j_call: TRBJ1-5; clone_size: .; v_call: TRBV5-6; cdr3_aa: CASSLGPAAGDQPQHF; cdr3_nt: TGTGCCAGCAGCTTGGGACCAGCAGCGGGAGATCAGCCCCAGCATTTT
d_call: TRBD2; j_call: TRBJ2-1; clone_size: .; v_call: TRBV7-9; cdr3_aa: CASSRTSGGFNEQFF; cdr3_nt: TGTGCCAGCAGCAGGACTAGCGGGGGCTTCAATGAGCAGTTCTTC
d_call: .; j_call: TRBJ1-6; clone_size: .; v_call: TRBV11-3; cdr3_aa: CASSPGNSPLHF; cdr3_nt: TGTGCCAGCAGCCCGGGGAATTCACCCCTCCACTTT
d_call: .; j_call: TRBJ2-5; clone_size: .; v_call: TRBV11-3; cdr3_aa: CASSLARGAETQYF; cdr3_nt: TGTGCCAGCAGCTTAGCCCGCGGGGCGGAGACCCAGTACTTC
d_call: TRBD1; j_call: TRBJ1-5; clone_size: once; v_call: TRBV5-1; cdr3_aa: CASSLGTGGGQPQHF; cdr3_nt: TGCGCCAGCAGCCTCGGGACAGGGGGCGGTCAGCCCCAGCATTTT
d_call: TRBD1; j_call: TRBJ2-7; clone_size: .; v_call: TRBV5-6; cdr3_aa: CASSPRGTGLAIYEQYF; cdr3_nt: TGTGCCAGCAGCCCGAGGGGGACAGGCTTAGCGATCTACGAGCAGTACTTC
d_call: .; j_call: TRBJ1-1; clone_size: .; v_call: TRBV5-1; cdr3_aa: CASSLRQYTEAFF; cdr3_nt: TGCGCCAGCAGCTTACGACAGTACACTGAAGCTTTCTTT
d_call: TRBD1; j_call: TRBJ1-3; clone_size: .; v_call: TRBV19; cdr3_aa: CASRRSGTAGNTIYF; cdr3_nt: TGTGCCAGTAGGAGGTCCGGGACAGCTGGAAACACCATATATTTT
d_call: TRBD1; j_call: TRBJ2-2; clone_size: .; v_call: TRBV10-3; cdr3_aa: CAINGQGGTGELFF; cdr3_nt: TGTGCCATCAACGGACAGGGTGGCACCGGGGAGCTGTTTTTT
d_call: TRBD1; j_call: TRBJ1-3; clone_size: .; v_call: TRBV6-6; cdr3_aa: CASSYGQDSGNTIYF; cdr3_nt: TGTGCCAGCAGTTACGGACAGGACTCTGGAAACACCATATATTTT
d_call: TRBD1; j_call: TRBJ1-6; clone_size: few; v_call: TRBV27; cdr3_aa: CASSLITGTDNSPLHF; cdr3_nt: TGTGCCAGCAGTTTAATCACCGGGACAGATAATTCACCCCTCCACTTT
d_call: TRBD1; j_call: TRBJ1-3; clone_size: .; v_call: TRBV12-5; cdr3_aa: CASGLGGAAGNTIYF; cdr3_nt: TGTGCTAGTGGTTTAGGGGGCGCCGCTGGAAACACCATATATTTT
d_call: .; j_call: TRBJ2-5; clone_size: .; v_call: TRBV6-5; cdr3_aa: CASRRAETQYF; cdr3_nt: TGTGCCAGCCGCAGGGCAGAGACCCAGTACTTC
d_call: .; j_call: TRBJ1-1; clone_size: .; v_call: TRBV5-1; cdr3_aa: CASSLAGRGGTEAFF; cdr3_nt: TGCGCCAGCAGCTTGGCGGGCAGGGGCGGCACTGAAGCTTTCTTT
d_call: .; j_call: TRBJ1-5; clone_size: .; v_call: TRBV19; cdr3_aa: CASSLTYGNQPQHF; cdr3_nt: TGTGCCAGTAGCCTCACATATGGCAATCAGCCCCAGCATTTT
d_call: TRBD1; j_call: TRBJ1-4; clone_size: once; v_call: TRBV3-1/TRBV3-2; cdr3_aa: CASSQPRGSDRGREKLFF; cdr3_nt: TGTGCCAGCAGCCAACCCCGAGGATCGGACAGGGGACGGGAAAAACTGTTTTTT
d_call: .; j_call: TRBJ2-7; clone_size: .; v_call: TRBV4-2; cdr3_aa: CASSQAVDRRSSYEQYF; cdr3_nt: TGTGCCAGCAGCCAAGCCGTGGACAGAAGAAGCTCCTACGAGCAGTACTTC